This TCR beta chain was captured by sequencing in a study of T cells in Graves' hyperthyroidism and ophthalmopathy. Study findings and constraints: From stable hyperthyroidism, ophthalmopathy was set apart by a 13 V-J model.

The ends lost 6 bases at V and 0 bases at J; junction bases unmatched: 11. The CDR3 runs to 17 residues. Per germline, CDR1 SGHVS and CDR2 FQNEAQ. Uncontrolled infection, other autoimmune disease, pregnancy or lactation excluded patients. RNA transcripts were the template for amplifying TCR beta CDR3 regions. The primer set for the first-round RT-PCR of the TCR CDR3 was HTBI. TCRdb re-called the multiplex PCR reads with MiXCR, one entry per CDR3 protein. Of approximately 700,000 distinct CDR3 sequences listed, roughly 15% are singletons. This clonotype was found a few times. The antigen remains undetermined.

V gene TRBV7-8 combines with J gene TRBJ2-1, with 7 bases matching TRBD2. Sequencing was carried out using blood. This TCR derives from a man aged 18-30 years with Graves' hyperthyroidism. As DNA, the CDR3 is TGTGCCAGCAGTAAAAAACTAGCGAAAAGCTCCTACAATGAGCAGTTCTTC. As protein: CASSKKLAKSSYNEQFF.